Below are 12 T cell receptor beta chains sequenced from a single sample in a study of shared clonotypes between healthy human individuals. The method was immunoSEQ multiplex PCR; TCRdb's version includes in-frame clones alone and lacks a portion of them. The data contain approximately 2.1 million clones, approximately 93% of them singletons. The sequenced sample consisted of naive CD4+ T cells from PBMCs. Noted subset: CD45RA+ positively selected. These receptors all stem from a man aged 18 to 30 in good health. Some clones in this sample may be carry-over from other donors' samples.

This sequence joins TRBV18 and TRBJ2-3; no reliable D call. Trimming took 3 bases from V and 4 from J, leaving 5 bases between them. Germline-derived CDR1 and CDR2 are KGHSH and LQKENI. The CDR3 totals 12 residues. Here the CDR3 reads CASSPMADTQYF. The CDR3 DNA reads as TGTGCCAGCTCACCCATGGCAGATACGCAGTATTTT. The full variable domain, completed using reference TRBV18 and TRBJ2-3, is NAGVMQNPRHLVRRRGQEARLRCSPMKGHSHVYWYRQLPEEGLKFMVYLQKENIIDESGMPKERFSAEFPKEGPSILRIQQVVRGDSAAYFCASSPMADTQYFGPGTRLTVL.

This chain uses TRBV2 with TRBJ1-5, with D unclear. Germline CDR1 and CDR2: SNHLY and FYNNEI. This CDR3 has 13 amino acids. Trimming took 3 bases from V and 7 from J, leaving 10 bases between them. This CDR3 is CASSEVPGQPQHF. The CDR3 nucleotides read TGTGCCAGCAGTGAGGTTCCGGGCCAGCCCCAGCATTTT.

V and J are TRBV10-1 and TRBJ2-4; the D is unclear. From germline, CDR1 is WNHNN and CDR2 SYGVQD (reference sequence). The germline V and J ends were trimmed by 9 bases and 8 bases, with 11 bases remaining between them. This CDR3 comprises 11 residues. CDR3 DNA sequence: TGCGCCAGATATTCGAGTGACATTCAGTACTTC. Amino acids: CARYSSDIQYF.

The chain is built from TRBV2 and TRBJ2-3; D tentatively reads TRBD1 or TRBD2 (6 bases each). Germline CDR1 reads SNHLY; CDR2 reads FYNNEI. The CDR3 contains 15 residues. V was trimmed by 9 bases and J by 4 bases, leaving 20 bases between them. Here the CDR3 DNA reads TGTGCCAGTGGCTGGGGGGCCCTGCTGCCAGATACGCAGTATTTT. Translation: CASGWGALLPDTQYF.

The chain joins TRBV27 to TRBJ2-7, with unresolved D. V lost 5 bases and J 6 bases, leaving 17 bases between the germline ends. The CDR3 runs 14 residues. CDR1 and CDR2 from the germline V gene are MNHEY and SMNVEV (reference sequence). For the CDR3, the DNA is TGTGCCAGCAGTACAAGTCTCGGTGGAGCCGAGCAGTACTTC. It codes for CASSTSLGGAEQYF.

The chain employs TRBV27 and TRBJ1-2; the D is unclear. V was trimmed by 5 bases and J by 8 bases, leaving 15 bases between them. Germline V gives CDR1 MNHEY, CDR2 SMNVEV (reference sequence). The CDR3 loop spans 13 amino acids. The DNA for the CDR3 is TGTGCCAGCAGTCCCTCACGGGGTCGGGGCTACACCTTC. Translation gives CASSPSRGRGYTF.

There are a few counts of this clone. This sample also contains other DNA sequences that code for the same CDR3. The chain combines TRBV14 with TRBJ1-2, with D possibly TRBD1 on 5 matching bases. Germline V lookup: CDR1 SGHDN, CDR2 FVKESK. V gave up 1 base and J gave up 4 bases, with 7 bases separating them. This CDR3 comprises 13 residues. This CDR3 reads CASSQGQSYGYTF. CDR3 sequence (DNA): TGTGCCAGCAGCCAAGGACAGTCCTATGGCTACACCTTC.

The J gene is TRBJ1-5, the V gene TRBV27; D gene uncertain. The CDR3 runs to 15 residues. Germline V lookup: CDR1 MNHEY, CDR2 SMNVEV (reference sequence). V was clipped by 4 bases and J by 8 bases, with 18 bases between them. CDR3 DNA sequence: TGTGCCAGCAGTTCCGCTGACGGAGTGGTGAAGCCCCAGCATTTT. Its translation is CASSSADGVVKPQHF.

V usage is TRBV18 and J usage is TRBJ2-2; D not certain. V lost 3 bases and J lost 6, with 11 bases in between. The CDR3 spans 14 residues. Germline CDR1 and CDR2: KGHSH and LQKENI. The CDR3 reads CASSPEGNPGELFF. For the CDR3, the DNA is TGTGCCAGCTCACCGGAAGGGAATCCCGGGGAGCTGTTTTTT.

This chain links TRBV18 with TRBJ2-7; TRBD2 aligns across 10 bases. The trim removed 0 bases at V and 5 bases at J, leaving 4 bases unmatched. Germline V gene sequence: CDR1 KGHSH, CDR2 LQKENI. This CDR3 spans 15 amino acids. Here the CDR3 reads CASSPPGLAKNEQYF. The CDR3 DNA sequence: TGTGCCAGCTCACCACCGGGACTAGCGAAAAACGAGCAGTACTTC.

Remarks on this clone: Other nucleotide sequences in the sample specify the same CDR3. This chain uses TRBV18 with TRBJ2-2, with 11 bases aligning to TRBD2. The CDR3 spans 15 residues. J was trimmed by 4 bases and V by 2 bases; bases with no gene match: 0. Per germline, CDR1 KGHSH and CDR2 LQKENI. The CDR3 region has the DNA TGTGCCAGCTCACCAACTAGCGGGAGCACCGGGGAGCTGTTTTTT. Its protein is CASSPTSGSTGELFF.

The chain recombines TRBV7-3 with TRBJ2-3; D gene unclear. Germline values: CDR1 SGHTA, CDR2 FQGTGA. The CDR3 sequence is 15 residues long. V lost 2 bases and J lost 5, with 14 bases in between. CDR3 DNA: TGTGCCAGCAGCTTATCCCCACCCCCCAAAGATACGCAGTATTTT. Amino acid sequence: CASSLSPPPKDTQYF.